The rows below give T cell receptor beta chains drawn from one sample of a study of shared clonotypes between healthy human individuals. Data came from immunoSEQ multiplex PCR; TCRdb stores just in-frame clones and leaves some out. Found here are approximately 2.4 million clones, around 95% of them singletons; the top ten hold 0.13%. The source material was naive CD4+ T cells sorted from blood. These receptors all stem from a man in his late teens or twenties in good health. The CDR3 runs from the conserved cysteine through the conserved F or W. A D gene is named only where the DNA matches it firmly. Clone size appears in some rows only: once, few, many, or a class for an expanded clone.

j_gene	abundance	v_gene	d_gene	CDR3aa	CDR3nt
TRBJ1-1	.	TRBV18	.	CASSSLQGSEAFF	TGTGCCAGCTCATCACTACAGGGCTCTGAAGCTTTCTTT
TRBJ1-5	once	TRBV9	TRBD1	CASSVGEGGGNQPQHF	TGTGCCAGCAGCGTAGGGGAAGGGGGCGGGAATCAGCCCCAGCATTTT
TRBJ2-7	.	TRBV18	.	CASSPPPGLQPYEQYF	TGTGCCAGCTCACCACCTCCTGGACTTCAACCCTACGAGCAGTACTTC
TRBJ1-1	.	TRBV6-6	TRBD1	CASSYSDREAEAFF	TGTGCCAGCAGTTACTCGGACAGGGAGGCTGAAGCTTTCTTT
TRBJ2-7	.	TRBV12-1	.	CASSLLAGGKTYEQYF	TGTGCCAGCAGCCTCCTAGCGGGAGGGAAGACCTACGAGCAGTACTTC
TRBJ1-4	.	TRBV11-1	.	CASSFRGGDEKLFF	TGTGCCAGCAGCTTCAGGGGAGGAGATGAAAAACTGTTTTTT
TRBJ2-2	.	TRBV11-2	.	CASSSWTTSTGELFF	TGTGCCAGCAGCTCTTGGACCACGAGCACCGGGGAGCTGTTTTTT
TRBJ2-1	.	TRBV10-3	TRBD2	CAISGASGTYNEQFF	TGTGCCATCAGTGGGGCAAGCGGGACGTACAATGAGCAGTTCTTC
TRBJ2-7	once	TRBV10-3	.	CAIRTLGKDYEQYF	TGTGCCATCAGGACATTGGGAAAGGACTACGAGCAGTACTTC
TRBJ1-2	.	TRBV12-5	.	CASGLVSRDYGYTF	TGTGCTAGTGGTTTGGTAAGCAGGGACTATGGCTACACCTTC
TRBJ2-3	.	TRBV7-2	.	CASSPDKNADTQYF	TGTGCCAGCAGCCCGGACAAGAACGCAGATACGCAGTATTTT
TRBJ2-7	.	TRBV28	TRBD1	CASSPTTDGTASSYEQYF	TGTGCCAGCAGTCCCACTACCGACGGGACAGCTAGCTCCTACGAGCAGTACTTC
TRBJ1-5	.	TRBV29-1	.	CSRGLGFNQPQHF	TGCAGCAGAGGGTTGGGATTCAATCAGCCCCAGCATTTT
TRBJ1-3	.	TRBV28	.	CASSFRLAGDTIYF	TGTGCCAGCAGTTTTAGACTGGCCGGGGACACCATATATTTT
TRBJ1-1	.	TRBV10-3	.	CAISQGIAEAFF	TGTGCCATCAGCCAAGGCATCGCTGAAGCTTTCTTT
TRBJ1-1	.	TRBV5-6	.	CASSLEQLNTEAFF	TGTGCCAGCAGCTTGGAACAGCTGAACACTGAAGCTTTCTTT
TRBJ1-4	.	TRBV6-1	.	CASTLGPPGSEKLFF	TGTGCCAGCACTCTCGGACCGCCCGGGAGTGAAAAACTGTTTTTT
TRBJ2-7	.	TRBV5-1	.	CASSLAGQPYEQYF	TGCGCCAGCAGCTTGGCCGGGCAGCCCTACGAGCAGTACTTC
TRBJ1-2	.	TRBV25-1	TRBD1	CASSAQTGGYGYTF	TGTGCCAGCAGTGCCCAGACAGGGGGCTATGGCTACACCTTC
TRBJ2-6	.	TRBV7-2	.	CASSPGASSGANVLTF	TGTGCCAGCAGCCCTGGGGCGAGCTCTGGGGCCAACGTCCTGACTTTC
TRBJ2-1	.	TRBV5-1	.	CASSPTILTFDEQFF	TGCGCCAGCAGTCCGACTATCTTAACGTTCGATGAGCAGTTCTTC
TRBJ2-3	.	TRBV10-3	TRBD1	CAISDTTGGPGDTQYF	TGTGCCATCAGTGACACGACAGGGGGCCCTGGAGATACGCAGTATTTT
TRBJ2-3	.	TRBV11-2	.	CASSFSGVTDTQYF	TGTGCCAGCAGCTTTTCAGGGGTTACAGATACGCAGTATTTT
TRBJ1-1	.	TRBV5-4	.	CASSLWGNTEAFF	TGTGCCAGCAGCTTGTGGGGGAACACTGAAGCTTTCTTT
TRBJ2-3	once	TRBV7-7	.	CASSPGLSTDTQYF	TGTGCTAGCAGCCCCGGACTAAGCACAGATACGCAGTATTTT
TRBJ2-3	.	TRBV2	TRBD1	CASSEDRGVDTQYF	TGTGCCAGCAGTGAAGACAGGGGGGTGGATACGCAGTATTTT
TRBJ2-5	.	TRBV19	TRBD1	CASSTRQGIQETQYF	TGTGCCAGTAGTACCCGACAGGGGATCCAAGAGACCCAGTACTTC
TRBJ2-7	.	TRBV15	.	CATTRDTKTHEQYF	TGTGCCACCACCCGGGACACGAAGACCCACGAGCAGTACTTC
TRBJ2-5	.	TRBV7-9	TRBD2	CASRLLAGLGETQYF	TGTGCCAGCAGATTACTAGCGGGATTGGGAGAGACCCAGTACTTC
TRBJ2-7	.	TRBV9	.	CASNNTGGSYEQYF	TGTGCCAGCAACAATACTGGGGGGTCCTACGAGCAGTACTTC
TRBJ2-2	.	TRBV9	.	CASSVALAKELFF	TGTGCCAGCAGCGTAGCTCTGGCAAAGGAGCTGTTTTTT
TRBJ1-5	.	TRBV19	.	CASSIVGHLSSNQPQHF	TGTGCCAGTAGTATCGTGGGACACTTAAGTAGCAATCAGCCCCAGCATTTT
TRBJ1-1	.	TRBV18	.	CASSPRGENTEAFF	TGTGCCAGCTCACCACGGGGGGAGAACACTGAAGCTTTCTTT
TRBJ1-6	.	TRBV6-5	TRBD1	CASSRDRVNSPLHF	TGTGCCAGCAGTCGGGACAGGGTTAATTCACCCCTCCACTTT
TRBJ2-1	.	TRBV7-9	.	CASSLWSEGADEQFF	TGTGCCAGCAGCTTATGGTCGGAGGGAGCCGATGAGCAGTTCTTC
TRBJ2-1	.	TRBV28	TRBD2	CASSIQPGLVEFF	TGTGCCAGCAGTATCCAACCGGGACTAGTGGAGTTCTTC
TRBJ1-1	.	TRBV5-1	.	CASRPYGGNTEAFF	TGCGCCAGCAGGCCCTATGGGGGTAACACTGAAGCTTTCTTT
TRBJ2-1	.	TRBV7-2	.	CASSLGPGPYNEQFF	TGTGCCAGCAGCTTAGGTCCGGGACCCTACAATGAGCAGTTCTTC
TRBJ1-6	.	TRBV6-5	.	CASSYSSNSPLHF	TGTGCCAGCAGTTACTCGTCAAATTCACCCCTCCACTTT